This T cell receptor beta chain stems from a study of graft-versus-host responses after intestinal transplantation. Study-level background: Recipients underwent multivisceral, liver-intestinal, or isolated intestinal transplants. Recipients uniformly received anti-thymocyte globulin induction, followed by tacrolimus and steroids for three to four years. Broader study findings: GvH clones surfaced in recipient marrow, some emerging earlier in ileum or blood. There was an association between peak levels of circulating GvH clones and early post-transplant HvG declines.

Trimming took off 0 bases at V and 4 bases at J, with 16 bases between the two ends. There are 17 residues in the CDR3. Germline CDR1 SGHRS, CDR2 YFSETQ. Turning to this clone: Its antigen remains unknown.

The method was immunoSEQ multiplex PCR; TCRdb's version includes in-frame clones alone and lacks a portion of them. The sample lists roughly 130,000 clones; 80% to 95% were seen once. This rearrangement joins TRBV5-1 to TRBJ2-2, with D possibly being TRBD1 (8 bases). This sequence originates from a human donor who received an intestinal transplant. Sequenced material: unstimulated CD4+ T cells sorted from spleen or lymph node cells, taken before intestinal transplant. CDR3 residues: CASSLARTGRGTGELFF. CDR3 DNA: TGCGCCAGCAGCTTGGCAAGGACAGGGAGGGGCACCGGGGAGCTGTTTTTT.